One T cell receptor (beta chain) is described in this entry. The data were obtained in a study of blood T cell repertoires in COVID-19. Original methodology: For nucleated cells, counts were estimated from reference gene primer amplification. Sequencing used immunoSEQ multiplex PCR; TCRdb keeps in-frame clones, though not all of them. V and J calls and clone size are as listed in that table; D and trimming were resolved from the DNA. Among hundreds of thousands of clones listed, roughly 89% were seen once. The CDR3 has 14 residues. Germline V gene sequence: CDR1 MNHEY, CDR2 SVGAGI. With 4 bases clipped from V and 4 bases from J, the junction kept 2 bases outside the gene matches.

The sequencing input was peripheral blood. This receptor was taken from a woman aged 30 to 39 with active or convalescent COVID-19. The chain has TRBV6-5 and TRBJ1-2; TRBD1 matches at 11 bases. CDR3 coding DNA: TGTGCCAGCAGTTGGACAGGGGGCGCCTATGGCTACACCTTC. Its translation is CASSWTGGAYGYTF.